The present TCR beta chain was sequenced within a study of vaccination effects on CD4 cells after COVID-19. Measured with immunoSEQ multiplex PCR; TCRdb has only the in-frame clones, and not every one. Of tens of thousands of clones listed, approximately 81% are singletons. Within the ViraFEST assay, antigen-specific CD4+ T cells underwent expansion with viral peptide pools prior to sequencing. Culture lasted roughly 9 days before CD4+ T cell isolation. Participants were vaccinated with two doses of either the BNT162b2 or mRNA-1273 vaccine. To note about this clone: The antigen remains unidentified.

The clonotype was recovered from a human donor who received a COVID-19 vaccine. The sample was CD4+ T cells from PBMCs cultured with HCoV-229E spike peptides, taken after COVID-19 vaccination.

The CDR3 sequence: CASSRGQGIGEKLFF. The CDR3 DNA reads as TGTGCCAGCAGTAGGGGCCAGGGGATCGGTGAAAAACTGTTTTTT. This sequence joins TRBV2 and TRBJ1-4, with D perhaps matching TRBD1 (6 bases). This CDR3 has 15 residues. CDR1 and CDR2 from the germline V gene are SNHLY and FYNNEI. The V end was cut by 5 bases, the J end by 7 bases, with 17 bases between.